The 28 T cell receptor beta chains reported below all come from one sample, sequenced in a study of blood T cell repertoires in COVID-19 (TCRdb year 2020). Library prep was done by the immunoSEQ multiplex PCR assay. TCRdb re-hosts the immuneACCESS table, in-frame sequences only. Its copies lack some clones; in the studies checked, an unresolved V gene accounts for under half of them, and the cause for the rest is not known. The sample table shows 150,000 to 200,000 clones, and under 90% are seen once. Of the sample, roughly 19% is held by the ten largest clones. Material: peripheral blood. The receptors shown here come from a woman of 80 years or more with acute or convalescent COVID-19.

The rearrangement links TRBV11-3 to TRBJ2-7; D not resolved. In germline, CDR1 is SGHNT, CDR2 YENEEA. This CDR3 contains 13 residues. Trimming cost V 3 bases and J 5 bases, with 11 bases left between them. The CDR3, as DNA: TGTGCCAGCAGCTTTGGCCAATCCGACGAGCAGTACTTC. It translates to CASSFGQSDEQYF.

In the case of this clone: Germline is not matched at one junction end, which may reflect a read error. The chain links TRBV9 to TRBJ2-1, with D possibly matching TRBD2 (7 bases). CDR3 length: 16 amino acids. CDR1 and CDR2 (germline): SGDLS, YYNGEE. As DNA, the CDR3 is TGTGCCAGCAGCGTAGAAGTGGGGGGGCCTTCGAATGTGCAGTTCTTC. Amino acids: CASSVEVGGPSNVQFF.

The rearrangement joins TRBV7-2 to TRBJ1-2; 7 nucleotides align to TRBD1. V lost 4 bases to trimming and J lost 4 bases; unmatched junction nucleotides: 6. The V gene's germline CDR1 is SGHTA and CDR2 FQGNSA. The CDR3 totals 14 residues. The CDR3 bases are TGTGCCAGCAGCTCTGACAGGGTGAGCTATGGCTACACCTTC. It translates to CASSSDRVSYGYTF. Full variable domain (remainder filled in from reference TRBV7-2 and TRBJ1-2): GAGVSQSPSNKVTEKGKDVELRCDPISGHTALYWYRQSLGQGLEFLIYFQGNSAPDKSGLPSDRFSAERTGGSVSTLTIQRTQQEDSAVYLCASSSDRVSYGYTFGSGTRLTVV.

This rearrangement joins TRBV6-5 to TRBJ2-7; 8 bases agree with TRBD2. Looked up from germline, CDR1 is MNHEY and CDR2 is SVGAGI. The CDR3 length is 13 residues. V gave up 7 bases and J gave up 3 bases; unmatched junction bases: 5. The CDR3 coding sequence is TGTGCCAGCAATTCACGGGGGGGCTACGAGCAGTACTTC. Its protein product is CASNSRGGYEQYF.

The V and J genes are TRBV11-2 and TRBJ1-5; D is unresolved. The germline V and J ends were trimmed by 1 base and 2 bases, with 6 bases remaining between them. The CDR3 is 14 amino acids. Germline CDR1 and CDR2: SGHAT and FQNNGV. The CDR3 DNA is TGTGCCAGCAGCTTAGGCAGTGGCAATCAGCCCCAGCATTTT. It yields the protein CASSLGSGNQPQHF.

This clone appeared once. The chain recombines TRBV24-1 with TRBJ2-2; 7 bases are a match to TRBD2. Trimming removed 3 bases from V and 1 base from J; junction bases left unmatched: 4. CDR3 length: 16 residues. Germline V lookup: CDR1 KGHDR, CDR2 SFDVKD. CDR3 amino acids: CATSDLSGVNTGELFF. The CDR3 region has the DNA TGTGCCACCAGTGATCTAAGCGGGGTGAACACCGGGGAGCTGTTTTTT.

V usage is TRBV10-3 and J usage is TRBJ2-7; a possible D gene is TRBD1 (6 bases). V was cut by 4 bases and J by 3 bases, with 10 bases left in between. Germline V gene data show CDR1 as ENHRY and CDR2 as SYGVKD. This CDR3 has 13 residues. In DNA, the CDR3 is TGTGCCATCAGTGTCGGGACACGCTACGAGCAGTACTTC. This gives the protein CAISVGTRYEQYF.

DNA of the CDR3: TGTGCCAGTAGGGAACGGGACAGGGGGCCGCGAGGGGCCAACGTCCTGACTTTC. Protein sequence: CASRERDRGPRGANVLTF. J is TRBJ2-6 and V is TRBV19, with 12 nucleotides matching TRBD1. The CDR3 extends over 18 amino acids. CDR1 and CDR2 from the germline V gene are LNHDA and SQIVND (reference sequence). V trimming: 6 bases; J trimming: 4 bases; junction bases outside the gene matches: 10.

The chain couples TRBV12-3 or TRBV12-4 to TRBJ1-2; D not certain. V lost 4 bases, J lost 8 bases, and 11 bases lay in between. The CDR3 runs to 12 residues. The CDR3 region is CASSSSRLGYTF. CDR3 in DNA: TGTGCCAGCAGTTCCTCCCGACTCGGCTACACCTTC.

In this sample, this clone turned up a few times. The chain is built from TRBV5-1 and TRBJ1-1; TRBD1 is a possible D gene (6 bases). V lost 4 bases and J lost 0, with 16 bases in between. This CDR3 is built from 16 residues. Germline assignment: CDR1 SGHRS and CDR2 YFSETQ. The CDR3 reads CASSPGQLSMNTEAFF. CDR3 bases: TGCGCCAGCAGCCCTGGACAGCTAAGCATGAACACTGAAGCTTTCTTT. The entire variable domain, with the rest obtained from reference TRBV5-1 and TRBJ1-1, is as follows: KAGVTQTPRYLIKTRGQQVTLSCSPISGHRSVSWYQQTPGQGLQFLFEYFSETQRNKGNFPGRFSGRQFSNSRSEMNVSTLELGDSALYLCASSPGQLSMNTEAFFGQGTRLTVV.

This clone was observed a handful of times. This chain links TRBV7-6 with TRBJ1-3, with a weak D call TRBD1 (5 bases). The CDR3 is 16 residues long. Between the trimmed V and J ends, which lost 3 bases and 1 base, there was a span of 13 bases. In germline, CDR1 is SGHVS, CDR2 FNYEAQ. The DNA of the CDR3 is TGTGCCAGCAGCTTGGCGGCAGGGTCGTCTGGAAACACCATATATTTT. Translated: CASSLAAGSSGNTIYF. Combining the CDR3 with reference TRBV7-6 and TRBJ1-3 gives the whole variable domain GAGVSQSPRYKVTKRGQDVALRCDPISGHVSLYWYRQALGQGPEFLTYFNYEAQQDKSGLPNDRFSAERPEGSISTLTIQRTEQRDSAMYRCASSLAAGSSGNTIYFGEGSWLTVV.

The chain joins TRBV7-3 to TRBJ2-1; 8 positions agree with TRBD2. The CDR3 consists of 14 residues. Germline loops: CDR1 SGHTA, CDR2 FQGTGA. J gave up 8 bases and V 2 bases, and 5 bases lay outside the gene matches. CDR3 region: CASSLSREGDEQFF. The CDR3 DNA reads TGTGCCAGCAGCTTATCTCGGGAGGGGGATGAGCAGTTCTTC.

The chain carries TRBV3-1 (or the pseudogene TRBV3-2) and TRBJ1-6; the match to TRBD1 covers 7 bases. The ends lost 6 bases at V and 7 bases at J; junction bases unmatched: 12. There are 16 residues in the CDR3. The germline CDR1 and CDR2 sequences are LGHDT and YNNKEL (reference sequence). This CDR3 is CASSPNRGYRNSPLHF. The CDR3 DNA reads TGTGCCAGCAGTCCTAACAGGGGATATAGGAATTCACCCCTCCACTTT.

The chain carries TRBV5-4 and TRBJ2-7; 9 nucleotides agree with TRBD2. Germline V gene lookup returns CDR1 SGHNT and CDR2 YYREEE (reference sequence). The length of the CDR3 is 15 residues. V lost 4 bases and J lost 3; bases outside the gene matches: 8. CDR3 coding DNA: TGTGCCAGCAGCGAGCGGGGTAGCGGGAGCTACGAGCAGTACTTC. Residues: CASSERGSGSYEQYF. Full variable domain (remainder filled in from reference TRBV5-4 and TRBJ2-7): ETGVTQSPTHLIKTRGQQVTLRCSSQSGHNTVSWYQQALGQGPQFIFQYYREEENGRGNFPPRFSGLQFPNYSSELNVNALELDDSALYLCASSERGSGSYEQYFGPGTRLTVT.

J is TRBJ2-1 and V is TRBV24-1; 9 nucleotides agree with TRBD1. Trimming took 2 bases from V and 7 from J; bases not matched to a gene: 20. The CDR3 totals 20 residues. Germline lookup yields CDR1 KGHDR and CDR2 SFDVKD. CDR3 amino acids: CATSDSIWRKGQGGRNEQFF. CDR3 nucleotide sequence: TGTGCCACCAGTGATTCCATCTGGAGGAAGGGACAGGGAGGTAGGAATGAGCAGTTCTTC.

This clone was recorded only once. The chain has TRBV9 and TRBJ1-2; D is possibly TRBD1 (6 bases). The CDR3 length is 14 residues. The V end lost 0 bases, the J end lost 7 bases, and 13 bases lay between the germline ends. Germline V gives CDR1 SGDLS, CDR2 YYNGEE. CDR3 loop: CASSVVLPGVGYTF. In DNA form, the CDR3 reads TGTGCCAGCAGCGTAGTTCTCCCAGGGGTTGGCTACACCTTC.

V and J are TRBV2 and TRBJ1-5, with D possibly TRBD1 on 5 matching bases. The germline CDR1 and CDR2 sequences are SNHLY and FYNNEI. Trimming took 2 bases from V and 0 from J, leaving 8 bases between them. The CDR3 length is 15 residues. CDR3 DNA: TGTGCCAGCAGTGAAACAGGCTATAGCAATCAGCCCCAGCATTTT. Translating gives CASSETGYSNQPQHF.

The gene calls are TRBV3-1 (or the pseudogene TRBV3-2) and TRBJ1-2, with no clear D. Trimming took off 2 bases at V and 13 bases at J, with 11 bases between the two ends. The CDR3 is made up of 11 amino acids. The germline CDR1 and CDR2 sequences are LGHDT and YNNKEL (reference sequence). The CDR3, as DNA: TGTGCCAGCAGCCAACGAGGCGCATTCACCTTC. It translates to CASSQRGAFTF.

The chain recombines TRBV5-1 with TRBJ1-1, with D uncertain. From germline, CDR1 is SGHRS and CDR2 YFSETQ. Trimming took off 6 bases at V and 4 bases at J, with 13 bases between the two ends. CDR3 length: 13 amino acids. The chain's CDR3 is CASTRGGSTEAFF. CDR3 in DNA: TGCGCCAGCACCCGAGGTGGGAGCACTGAAGCTTTCTTT.

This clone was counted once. The CDR3 loop is CASSPRGRQVVSDTQYF. CDR3 nucleotide sequence: TGTGCCAGCAGCCCCCGTGGGCGACAGGTGGTGTCAGATACGCAGTATTTT. The chain recombines TRBV9 with TRBJ2-3; the D gene is possibly TRBD1 (6 bases). V lost 4 bases, J lost 4 bases, and 22 bases lay in between. CDR3 length equals 17 residues. The germline CDR1 and CDR2 sequences are SGDLS and YYNGEE.

The CDR3 protein is CASSLLDTAVYGYTF. The DNA of the CDR3 is TGTGCCAGCAGCTTGTTGGACACCGCCGTTTATGGCTACACCTTC. V gene TRBV5-5 combines with J gene TRBJ1-2; D possibly corresponds to TRBD1 (5 bases). V was pared by 1 base and J by 5 bases, with 15 bases between. This CDR3 has 15 amino acids. The germline V gene has CDR1 SGHKS and CDR2 YYEKEE (reference sequence).

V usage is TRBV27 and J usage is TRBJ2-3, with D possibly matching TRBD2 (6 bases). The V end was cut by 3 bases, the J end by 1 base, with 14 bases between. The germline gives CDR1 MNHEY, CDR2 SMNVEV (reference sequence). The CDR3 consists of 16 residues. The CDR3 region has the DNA TGTGCCAGCAGTTTGAGTCCAGCGGGTCGCACAGATACGCAGTATTTT. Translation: CASSLSPAGRTDTQYF.

CDR3 in amino acids: CASSLAQMGAGNTIYF. Written as DNA, the CDR3 is TGTGCCAGCAGCTTAGCCCAGATGGGGGCGGGAAACACCATATATTTT. The V call is TRBV7-6, the J call TRBJ1-3; possibly TRBD1 for D (6 bases). CDR1 is SGHVS, CDR2 FNYEAQ, per germline. Between the trimmed V and J ends, which lost 0 bases and 4 bases, there was a span of 13 bases. The length of the CDR3 is 16 residues. The full variable domain, rest sourced from reference TRBV7-6 and TRBJ1-3, is GAGVSQSPRYKVTKRGQDVALRCDPISGHVSLYWYRQALGQGPEFLTYFNYEAQQDKSGLPNDRFSAERPEGSISTLTIQRTEQRDSAMYRCASSLAQMGAGNTIYFGEGSWLTVV.

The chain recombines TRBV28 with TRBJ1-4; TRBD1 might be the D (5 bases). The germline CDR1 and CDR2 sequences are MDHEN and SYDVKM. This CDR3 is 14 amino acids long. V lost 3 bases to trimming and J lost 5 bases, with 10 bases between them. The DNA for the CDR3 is TGTGCCAGCAGTTTTCAGGGAAGAAATGAAAAACTGTTTTTT. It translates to CASSFQGRNEKLFF.

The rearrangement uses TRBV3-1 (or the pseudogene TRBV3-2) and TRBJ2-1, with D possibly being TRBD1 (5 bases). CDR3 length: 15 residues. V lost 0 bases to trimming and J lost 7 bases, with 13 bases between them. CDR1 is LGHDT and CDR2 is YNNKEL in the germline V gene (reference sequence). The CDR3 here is CASSQDGDSLNEQFF. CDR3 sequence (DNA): TGTGCCAGCAGCCAAGATGGCGACAGCTTGAATGAGCAGTTCTTC.

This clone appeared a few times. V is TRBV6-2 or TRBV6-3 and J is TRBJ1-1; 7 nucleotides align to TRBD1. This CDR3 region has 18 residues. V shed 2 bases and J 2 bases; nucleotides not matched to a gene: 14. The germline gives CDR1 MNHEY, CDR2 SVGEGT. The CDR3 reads CASSYVTGRVVRNTEAFF. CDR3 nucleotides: TGTGCCAGCAGTTACGTGACAGGGAGAGTGGTGAGAAACACTGAAGCTTTCTTT.

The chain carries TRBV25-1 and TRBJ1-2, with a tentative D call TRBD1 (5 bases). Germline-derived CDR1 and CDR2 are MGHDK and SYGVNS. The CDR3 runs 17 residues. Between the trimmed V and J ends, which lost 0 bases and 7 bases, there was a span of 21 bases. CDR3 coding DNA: TGTGCCAGCAGTGAATATCGGGCAGGGCGTCGGATGGGTGGCTACACCTTC. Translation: CASSEYRAGRRMGGYTF.

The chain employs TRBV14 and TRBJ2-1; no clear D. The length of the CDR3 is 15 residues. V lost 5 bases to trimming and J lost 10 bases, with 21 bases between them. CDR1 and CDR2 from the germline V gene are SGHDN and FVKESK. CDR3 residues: CASSSWQEVFGEQFF. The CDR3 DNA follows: TGTGCCAGCAGCTCCTGGCAGGAAGTTTTTGGGGAGCAGTTCTTC.